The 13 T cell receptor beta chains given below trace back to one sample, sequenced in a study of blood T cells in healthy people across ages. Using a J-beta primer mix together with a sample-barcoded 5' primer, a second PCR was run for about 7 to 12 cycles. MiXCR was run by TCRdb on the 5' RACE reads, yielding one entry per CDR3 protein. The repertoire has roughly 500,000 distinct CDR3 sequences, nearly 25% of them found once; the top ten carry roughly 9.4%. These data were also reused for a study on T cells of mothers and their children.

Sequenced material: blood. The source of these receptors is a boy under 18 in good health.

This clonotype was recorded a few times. The chain's CDR3 is CASRKRQGLEQYF. The CDR3 DNA reads as TGTGCCAGCAGAAAGAGACAGGGCCTCGAGCAGTACTTC. The chain combines TRBV12-3 or TRBV12-4 with TRBJ2-1; TRBD1 matches at 7 bases. The end of the DNA fits TRBJ2-7 better, so the J call may be wrong. This CDR3 region has 13 residues.

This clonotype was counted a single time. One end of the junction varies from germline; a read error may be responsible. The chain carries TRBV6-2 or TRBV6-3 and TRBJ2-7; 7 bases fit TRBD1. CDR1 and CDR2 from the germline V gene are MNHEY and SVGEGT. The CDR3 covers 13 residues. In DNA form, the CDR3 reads TGTACCAGCTCGACAGGGCCGACCTACGAGCAGTACTTC. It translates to CTSSTGPTYEQYF.

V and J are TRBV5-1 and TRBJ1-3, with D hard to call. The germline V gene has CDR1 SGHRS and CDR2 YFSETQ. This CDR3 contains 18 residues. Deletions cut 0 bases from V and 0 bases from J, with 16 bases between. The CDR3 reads CASSLDPMRRTSGNTIYF. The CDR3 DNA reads TGCGCCAGCAGCTTGGATCCCATGCGCAGGACCTCTGGAAACACCATATATTTT.

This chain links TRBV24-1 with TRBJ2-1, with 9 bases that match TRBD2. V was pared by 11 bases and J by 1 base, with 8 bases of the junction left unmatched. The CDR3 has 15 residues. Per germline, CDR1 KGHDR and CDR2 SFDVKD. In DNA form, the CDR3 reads TGTGCCATCGTTAGCGGGAGTGAATCCTACAATGAGCAGTTCTTC. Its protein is CAIVSGSESYNEQFF.

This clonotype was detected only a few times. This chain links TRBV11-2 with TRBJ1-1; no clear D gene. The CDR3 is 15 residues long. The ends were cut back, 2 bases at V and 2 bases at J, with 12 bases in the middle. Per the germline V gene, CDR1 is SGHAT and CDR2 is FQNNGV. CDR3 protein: CASSLIIGYNTEAFF. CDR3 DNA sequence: TGTGCCAGCAGCTTAATTATAGGGTATAACACTGAAGCTTTCTTT.

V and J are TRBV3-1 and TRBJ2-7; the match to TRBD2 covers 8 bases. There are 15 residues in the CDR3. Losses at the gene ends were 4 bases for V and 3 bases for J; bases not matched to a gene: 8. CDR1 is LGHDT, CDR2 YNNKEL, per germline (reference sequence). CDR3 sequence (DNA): TGTGCCAGCAGCCGATGGAGCGGGGGCAGCTACGAGCAGTACTTC. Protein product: CASSRWSGGSYEQYF.

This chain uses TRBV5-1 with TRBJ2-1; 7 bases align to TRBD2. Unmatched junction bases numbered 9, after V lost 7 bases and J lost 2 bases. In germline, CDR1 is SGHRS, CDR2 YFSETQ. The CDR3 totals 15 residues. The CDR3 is CASVHGGRTYNEQFF. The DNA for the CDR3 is TGCGCCAGCGTTCACGGGGGGAGGACCTACAATGAGCAGTTCTTC.

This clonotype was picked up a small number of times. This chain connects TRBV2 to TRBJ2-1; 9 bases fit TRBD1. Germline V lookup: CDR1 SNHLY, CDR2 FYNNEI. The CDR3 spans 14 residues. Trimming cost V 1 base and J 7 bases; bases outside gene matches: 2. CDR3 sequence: CASSEGTGVNEQFF. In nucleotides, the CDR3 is TGTGCCAGCAGTGAAGGGACAGGGGTGAATGAGCAGTTCTTC.

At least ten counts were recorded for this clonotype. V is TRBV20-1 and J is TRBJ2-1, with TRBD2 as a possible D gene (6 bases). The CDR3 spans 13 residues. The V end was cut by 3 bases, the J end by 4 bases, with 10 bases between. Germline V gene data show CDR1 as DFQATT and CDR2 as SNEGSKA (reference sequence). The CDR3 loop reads CSARAGSYNEQFF. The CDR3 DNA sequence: TGCAGTGCTAGGGCGGGATCTTACAATGAGCAGTTCTTC.

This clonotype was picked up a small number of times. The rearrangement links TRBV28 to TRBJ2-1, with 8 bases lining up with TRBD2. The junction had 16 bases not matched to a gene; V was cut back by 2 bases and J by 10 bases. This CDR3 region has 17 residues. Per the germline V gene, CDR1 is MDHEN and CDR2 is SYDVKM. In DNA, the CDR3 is TGTGCCAGCAGTTTACCCGGACTAACGGGAGGGACAAGGGAGCAGTTCTTC. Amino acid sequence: CASSLPGLTGGTREQFF.

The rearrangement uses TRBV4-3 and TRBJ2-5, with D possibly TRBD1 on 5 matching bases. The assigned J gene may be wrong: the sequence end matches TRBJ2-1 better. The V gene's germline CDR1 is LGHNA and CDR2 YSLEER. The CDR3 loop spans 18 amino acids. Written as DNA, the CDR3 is TGCGCCAGCAGCCAAGATGGGGCGAGGTGGGGTTTCTGGAATGAGCAGTTCTTC. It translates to CASSQDGARWGFWNEQFF.

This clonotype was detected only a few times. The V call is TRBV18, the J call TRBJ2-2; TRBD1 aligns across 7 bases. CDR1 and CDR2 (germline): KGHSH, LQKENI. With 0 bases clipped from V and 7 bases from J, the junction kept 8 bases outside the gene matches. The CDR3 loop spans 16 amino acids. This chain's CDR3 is CASSPPMAQGNGELFF. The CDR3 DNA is TGTGCCAGCTCACCACCAATGGCACAGGGGAACGGGGAGCTGTTTTTT. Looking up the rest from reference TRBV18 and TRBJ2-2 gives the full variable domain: NAGVMQNPRHLVRRRGQEARLRCSPMKGHSHVYWYRQLPEEGLKFMVYLQKENIIDESGMPKERFSAEFPKEGPSILRIQQVVRGDSAAYFCASSPPMAQGNGELFFGEGSRLTVL.

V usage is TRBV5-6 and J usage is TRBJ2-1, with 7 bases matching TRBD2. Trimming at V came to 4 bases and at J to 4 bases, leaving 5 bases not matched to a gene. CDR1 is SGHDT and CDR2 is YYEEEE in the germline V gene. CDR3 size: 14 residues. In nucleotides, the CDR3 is TGTGCCAGCAGCCCTGCGGGAGCGTACAATGAGCAGTTCTTC. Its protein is CASSPAGAYNEQFF.